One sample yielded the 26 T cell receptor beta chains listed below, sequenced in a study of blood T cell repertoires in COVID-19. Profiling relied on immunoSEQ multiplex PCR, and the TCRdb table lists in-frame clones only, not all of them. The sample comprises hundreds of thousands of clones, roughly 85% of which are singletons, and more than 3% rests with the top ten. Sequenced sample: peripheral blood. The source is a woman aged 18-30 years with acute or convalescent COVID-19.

The CDR3 DNA follows: TGTGCCAGCAGTTCTCCCAGTCCAACTAATGAAAAACTGTTTTTT. It codes for CASSSPSPTNEKLFF. J is TRBJ1-4 and V is TRBV6-5; D not certain. Germline CDR1 is MNHEY and CDR2 is SVGAGI. CDR3 size: 15 residues. V lost 4 bases, J lost 0 bases, and 9 bases lay in between.

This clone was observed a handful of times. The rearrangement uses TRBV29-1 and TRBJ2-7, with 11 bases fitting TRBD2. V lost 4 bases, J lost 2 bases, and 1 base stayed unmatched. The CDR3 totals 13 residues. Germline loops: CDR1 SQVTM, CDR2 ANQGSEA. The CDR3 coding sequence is TGCAGCGTTGGGACTAGCGGGCCCTACGAGCAGTACTTC. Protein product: CSVGTSGPYEQYF.

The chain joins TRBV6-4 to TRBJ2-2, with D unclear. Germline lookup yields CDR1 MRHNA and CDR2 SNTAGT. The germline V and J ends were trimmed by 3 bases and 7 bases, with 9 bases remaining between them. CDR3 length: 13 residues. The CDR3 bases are TGTGCCAGCAGTGATCGTTCGGTCGGGGAGCTGTTTTTT. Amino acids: CASSDRSVGELFF.

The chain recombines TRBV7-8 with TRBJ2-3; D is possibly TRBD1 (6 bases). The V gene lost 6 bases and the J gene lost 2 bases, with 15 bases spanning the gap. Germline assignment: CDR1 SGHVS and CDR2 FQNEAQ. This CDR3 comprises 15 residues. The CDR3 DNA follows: TGTGCCAGCAGTCCAGGACAGATATACACAGATACGCAGTATTTT. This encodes CASSPGQIYTDTQYF.

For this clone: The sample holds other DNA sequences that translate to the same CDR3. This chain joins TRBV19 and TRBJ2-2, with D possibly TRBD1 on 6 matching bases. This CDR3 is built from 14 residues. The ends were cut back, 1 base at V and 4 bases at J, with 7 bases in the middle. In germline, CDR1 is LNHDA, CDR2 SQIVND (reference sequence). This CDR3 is CASSIGGGTGELFF. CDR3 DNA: TGTGCCAGTAGTATAGGAGGGGGCACCGGGGAGCTGTTTTTT.

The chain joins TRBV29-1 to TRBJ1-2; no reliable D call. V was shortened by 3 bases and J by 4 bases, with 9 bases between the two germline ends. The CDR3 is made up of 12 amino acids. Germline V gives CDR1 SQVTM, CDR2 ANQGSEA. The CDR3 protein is CSVDRRPYGYTF. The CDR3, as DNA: TGCAGCGTTGATAGGAGACCCTATGGCTACACCTTC.

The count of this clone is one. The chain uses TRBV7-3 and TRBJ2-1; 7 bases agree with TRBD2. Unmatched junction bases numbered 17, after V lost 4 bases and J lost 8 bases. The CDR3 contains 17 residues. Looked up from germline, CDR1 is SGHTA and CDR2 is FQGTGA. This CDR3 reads CASSSGTTPLRFDEQFF. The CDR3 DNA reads TGTGCCAGCAGCTCCGGGACTACCCCGTTACGTTTCGATGAGCAGTTCTTC. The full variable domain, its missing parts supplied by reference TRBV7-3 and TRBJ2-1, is GAGVSQTPSNKVTEKGKYVELRCDPISGHTALYWYRQSLGQGPEFLIYFQGTGAADDSGLPNDRFFAVRPEGSVSTLKIQRTERGDSAVYLCASSSGTTPLRFDEQFFGPGTRLTVL.

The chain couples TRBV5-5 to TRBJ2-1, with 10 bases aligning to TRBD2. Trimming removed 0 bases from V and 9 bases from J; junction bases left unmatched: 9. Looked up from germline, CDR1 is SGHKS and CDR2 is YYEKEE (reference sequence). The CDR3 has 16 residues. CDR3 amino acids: CASSLDLAGVAAEQFF. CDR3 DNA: TGTGCCAGCAGCTTGGACCTAGCGGGAGTTGCTGCTGAGCAGTTCTTC.

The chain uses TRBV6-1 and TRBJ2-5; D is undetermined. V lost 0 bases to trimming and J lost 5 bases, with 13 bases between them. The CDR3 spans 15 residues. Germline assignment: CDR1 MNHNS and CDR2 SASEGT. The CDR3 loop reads CASSEALPLRETQYF. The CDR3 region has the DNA TGTGCCAGCAGTGAAGCGCTCCCCTTGAGGGAGACCCAGTACTTC.

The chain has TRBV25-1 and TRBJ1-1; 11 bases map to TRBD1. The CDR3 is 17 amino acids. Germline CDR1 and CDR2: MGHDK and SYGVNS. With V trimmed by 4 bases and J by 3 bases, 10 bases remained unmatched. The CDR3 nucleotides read TGTGCCAGCAGTGGGCCGGGGACAGGGGGATCGTACACTGAAGCTTTCTTT. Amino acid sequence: CASSGPGTGGSYTEAFF.

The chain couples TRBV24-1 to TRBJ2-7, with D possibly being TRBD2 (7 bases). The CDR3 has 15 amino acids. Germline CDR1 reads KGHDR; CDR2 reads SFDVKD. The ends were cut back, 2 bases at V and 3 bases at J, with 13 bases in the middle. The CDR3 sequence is CATSDSSGGGYEQYF. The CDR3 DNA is TGTGCCACCAGTGATTCTAGCGGAGGGGGCTACGAGCAGTACTTC.

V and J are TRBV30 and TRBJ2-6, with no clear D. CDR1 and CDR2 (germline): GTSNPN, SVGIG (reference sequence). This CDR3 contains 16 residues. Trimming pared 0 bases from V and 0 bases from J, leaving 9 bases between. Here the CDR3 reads CAWSVTMSSGANVLTF. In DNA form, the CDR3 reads TGTGCCTGGAGTGTCACTATGAGCTCTGGGGCCAACGTCCTGACTTTC.

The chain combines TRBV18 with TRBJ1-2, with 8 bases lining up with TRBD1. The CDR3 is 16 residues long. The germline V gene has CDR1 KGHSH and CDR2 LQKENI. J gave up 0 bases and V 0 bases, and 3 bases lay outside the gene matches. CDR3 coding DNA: TGTGCCAGCTCACCACCCCAGGGGGCAGCTAACTATGGCTACACCTTC. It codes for CASSPPQGAANYGYTF.

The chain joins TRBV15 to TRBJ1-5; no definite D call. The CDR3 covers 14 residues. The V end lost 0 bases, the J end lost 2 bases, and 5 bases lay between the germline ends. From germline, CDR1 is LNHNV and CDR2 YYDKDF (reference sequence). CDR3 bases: TGTGCCACCAGCAGAGAAATAGGCAATCAGCCCCAGCATTTT. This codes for CATSREIGNQPQHF.

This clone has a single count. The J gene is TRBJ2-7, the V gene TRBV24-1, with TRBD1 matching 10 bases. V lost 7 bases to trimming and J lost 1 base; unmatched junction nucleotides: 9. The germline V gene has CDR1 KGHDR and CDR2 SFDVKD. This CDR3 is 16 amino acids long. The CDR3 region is CATRTGDRGKSYEQYF. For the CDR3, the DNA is TGTGCCACCAGGACCGGGGACAGGGGCAAATCCTACGAGCAGTACTTC.

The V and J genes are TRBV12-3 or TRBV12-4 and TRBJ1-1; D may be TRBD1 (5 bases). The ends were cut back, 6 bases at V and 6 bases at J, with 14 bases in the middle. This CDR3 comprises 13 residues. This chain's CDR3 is CASRTQGNAEAFF. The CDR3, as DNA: TGTGCCAGCAGGACCCAGGGAAACGCTGAAGCTTTCTTT.

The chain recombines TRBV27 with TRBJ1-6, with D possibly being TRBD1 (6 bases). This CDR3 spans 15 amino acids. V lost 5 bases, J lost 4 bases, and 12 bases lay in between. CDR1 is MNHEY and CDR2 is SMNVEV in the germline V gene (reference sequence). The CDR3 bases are TGTGCCAGCAGTCAACAGGGCCTTTATAATTCACCCCTCCACTTT. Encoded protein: CASSQQGLYNSPLHF.

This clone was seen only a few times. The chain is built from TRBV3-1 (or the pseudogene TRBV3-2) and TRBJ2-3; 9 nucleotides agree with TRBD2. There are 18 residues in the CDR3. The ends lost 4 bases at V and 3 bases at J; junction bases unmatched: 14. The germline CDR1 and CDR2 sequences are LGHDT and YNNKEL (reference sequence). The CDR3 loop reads CASSPIFSTSGGTDTQYF. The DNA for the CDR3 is TGTGCCAGCAGCCCCATATTTTCGACTAGCGGAGGGACAGATACGCAGTATTTT.

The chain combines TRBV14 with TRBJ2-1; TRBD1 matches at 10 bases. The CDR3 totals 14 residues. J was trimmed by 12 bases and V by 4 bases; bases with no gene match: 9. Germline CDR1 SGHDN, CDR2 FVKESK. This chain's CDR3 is CASSRTGGGIMQFF. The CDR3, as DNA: TGTGCCAGCAGCCGGACAGGGGGGGGGATCATGCAGTTCTTC.

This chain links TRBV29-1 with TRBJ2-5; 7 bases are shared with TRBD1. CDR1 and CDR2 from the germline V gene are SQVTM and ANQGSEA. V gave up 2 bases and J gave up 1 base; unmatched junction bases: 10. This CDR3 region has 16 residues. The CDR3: CSVEQGVVLAQETQYF. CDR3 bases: TGCAGCGTTGAACAGGGGGTCGTCTTAGCCCAAGAGACCCAGTACTTC.

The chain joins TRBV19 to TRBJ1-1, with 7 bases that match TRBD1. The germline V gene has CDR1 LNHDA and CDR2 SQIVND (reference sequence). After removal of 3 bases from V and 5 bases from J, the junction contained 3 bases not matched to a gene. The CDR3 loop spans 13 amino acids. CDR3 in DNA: TGTGCCAGTAGTATGGCAGGGGGAACTGAAGCTTTCTTT. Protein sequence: CASSMAGGTEAFF.

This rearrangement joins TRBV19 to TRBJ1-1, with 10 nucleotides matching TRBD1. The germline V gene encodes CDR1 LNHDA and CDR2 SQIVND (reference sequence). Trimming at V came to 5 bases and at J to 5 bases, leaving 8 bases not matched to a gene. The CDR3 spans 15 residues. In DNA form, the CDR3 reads TGTGCCAGTAGTTCAGACAGGGGGCCGGGGACTGAAGCTTTCTTT. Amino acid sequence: CASSSDRGPGTEAFF.

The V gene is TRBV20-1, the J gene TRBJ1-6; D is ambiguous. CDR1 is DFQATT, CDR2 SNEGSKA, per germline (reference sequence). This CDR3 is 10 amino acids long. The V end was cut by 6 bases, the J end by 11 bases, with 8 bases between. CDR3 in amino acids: CSAHAPPLHF. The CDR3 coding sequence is TGCAGTGCCCATGCGCCACCCCTCCACTTT.

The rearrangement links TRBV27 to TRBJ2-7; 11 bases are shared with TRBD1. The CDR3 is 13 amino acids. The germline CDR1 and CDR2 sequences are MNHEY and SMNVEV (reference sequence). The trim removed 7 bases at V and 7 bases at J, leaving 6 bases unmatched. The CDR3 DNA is TGTGCCAGCATCGGACAGGGGGCAGGAGAGCAGTACTTC. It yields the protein CASIGQGAGEQYF.

The CDR3 sequence: CASSMETGSYGYTF. CDR3 sequence (DNA): TGTGCCAGTAGTATGGAAACAGGGTCCTATGGCTACACCTTC. J is TRBJ1-2 and V is TRBV19; possibly TRBD1 for D (6 bases). Germline V lookup: CDR1 LNHDA, CDR2 SQIVND (reference sequence). The length of the CDR3 is 14 residues. The V end was cut by 3 bases, the J end by 4 bases, with 12 bases between.

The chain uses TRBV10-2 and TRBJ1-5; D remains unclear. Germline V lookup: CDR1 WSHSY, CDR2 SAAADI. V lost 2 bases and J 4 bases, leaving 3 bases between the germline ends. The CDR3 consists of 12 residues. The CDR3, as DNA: TGCGCCAGCAGTGAGCCAAATCAGCCCCAGCATTTT. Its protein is CASSEPNQPQHF.